These T cell receptor beta chains were read from a single sample in a study of T cells after somatic rescue of genetic block. Method: immunoSEQ multiplex PCR; TCRdb's copy keeps in-frame clones and lacks some. In the table there are 70,000 to 95,000 clones, around 89% of which are singletons. The specimen sequenced was peripheral blood mononuclear cells (PBMCs). All receptors derive from a woman between 18 and 29 years old. The conserved cysteine and the conserved F or W are not part of the CDR3 here. The size of a clone is reported for some rows only, either as once, few or many, or as a class for expanded clones.

j_call | v_call | clone_size | cdr3_aa
TRBJ1-5 | TRBV6-1 | . | ASSESRGNQPQH
TRBJ1-4 | TRBV4-2 | . | ASLRGLKTTNEKLF
TRBJ1-3 | TRBV7-2 | once | ASSHLPKQRTGNTIY
TRBJ2-7 | TRBV6-6 | . | ASSFVTSTYEQY
TRBJ2-7 | TRBV28 | . | ASSQGFYEQY
TRBJ2-5 | TRBV28 | . | ASSSGVGSETQY
TRBJ2-7 | TRBV5-1 | . | ASSRGDSYEQY
TRBJ1-3 | TRBV27 | . | ASSLRSGNTIY
TRBJ1-1 | TRBV6-5 | . | ASKEPGTLGAF
TRBJ2-5 | TRBV7-6 | . | ASSSSTAETQY
TRBJ1-2 | TRBV18 | . | ASSPAGALGNYGYT
TRBJ2-1 | TRBV2 | . | ASSERGWEGSRNEQF
TRBJ1-5 | TRBV21-1 | . | ASSKVRSAEAGNQPQH
TRBJ2-7 | TRBV28 | . | ASTKIGGYDSYEQY
TRBJ1-5 | TRBV6-1 | . | ASSQNQPQH
TRBJ1-1 | TRBV7-9 | . | ASSPPPNTEAF
TRBJ2-2 | TRBV4-3 | . | ASSQDRGGVRSGELF
TRBJ1-1 | TRBV5-1 | few | ASSLTGAPNTEAF
TRBJ1-3 | TRBV28 | . | ASSLLVGGGTYGNTIY
TRBJ2-1 | TRBV6-5 | . | ASSPGNLYNEQF
TRBJ2-7 | TRBV7-2 | . | ASSLRSEIYEQY
TRBJ2-1 | TRBV7-3 | . | ASSPPGLASNEQF